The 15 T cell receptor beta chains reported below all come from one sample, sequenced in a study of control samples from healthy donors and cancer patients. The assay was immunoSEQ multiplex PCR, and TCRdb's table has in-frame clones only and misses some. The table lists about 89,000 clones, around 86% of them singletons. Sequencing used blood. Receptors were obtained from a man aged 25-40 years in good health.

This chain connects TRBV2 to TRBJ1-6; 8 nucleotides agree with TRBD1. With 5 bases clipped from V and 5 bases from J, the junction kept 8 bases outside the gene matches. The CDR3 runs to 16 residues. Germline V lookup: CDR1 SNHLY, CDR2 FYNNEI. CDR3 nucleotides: TGTGCCAGCAGTCCGAGGACAGGGTCGAATAATTCACCCCTCCACTTT. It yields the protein CASSPRTGSNNSPLHF.

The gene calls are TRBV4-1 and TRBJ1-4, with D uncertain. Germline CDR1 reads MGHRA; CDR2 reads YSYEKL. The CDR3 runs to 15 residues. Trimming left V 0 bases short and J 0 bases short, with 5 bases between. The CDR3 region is CASSQDPATNEKLFF. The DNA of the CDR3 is TGCGCCAGCAGCCAAGACCCCGCAACTAATGAAAAACTGTTTTTT.

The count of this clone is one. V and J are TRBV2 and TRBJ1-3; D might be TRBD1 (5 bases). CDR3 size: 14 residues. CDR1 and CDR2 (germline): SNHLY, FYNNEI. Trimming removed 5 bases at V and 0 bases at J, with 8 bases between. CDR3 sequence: CASSFGGSGNTIYF. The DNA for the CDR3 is TGTGCCAGCAGTTTCGGGGGCTCTGGAAACACCATATATTTT.

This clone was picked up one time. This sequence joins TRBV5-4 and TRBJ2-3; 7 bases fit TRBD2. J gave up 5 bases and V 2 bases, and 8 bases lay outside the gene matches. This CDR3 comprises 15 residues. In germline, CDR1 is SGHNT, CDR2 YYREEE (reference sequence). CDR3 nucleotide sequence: TGTGCCAGCAGCTTCGGGGGGACCGGAGAAGATACGCAGTATTTT. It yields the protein CASSFGGTGEDTQYF.

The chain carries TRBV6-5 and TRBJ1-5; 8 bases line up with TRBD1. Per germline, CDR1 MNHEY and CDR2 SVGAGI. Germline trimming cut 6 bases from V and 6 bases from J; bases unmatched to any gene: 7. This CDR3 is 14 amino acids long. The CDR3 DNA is TGTGCCAGCAGGGCAGGGGGCGTTGGTCAGCCCCAGCATTTT. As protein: CASRAGGVGQPQHF.

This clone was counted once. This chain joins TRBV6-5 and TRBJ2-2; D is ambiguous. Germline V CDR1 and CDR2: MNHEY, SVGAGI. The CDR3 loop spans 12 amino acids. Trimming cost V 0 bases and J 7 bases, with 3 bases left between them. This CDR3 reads CASSYSFGELFF. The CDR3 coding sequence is TGTGCCAGCAGTTACTCGTTCGGGGAGCTGTTTTTT.

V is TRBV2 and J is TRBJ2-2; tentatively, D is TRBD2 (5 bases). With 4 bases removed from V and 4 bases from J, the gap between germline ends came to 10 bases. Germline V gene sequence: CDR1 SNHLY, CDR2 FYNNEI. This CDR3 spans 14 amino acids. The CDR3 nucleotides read TGTGCCAGCAGTGCATTCAGCGGCACCGGGGAGCTGTTTTTT. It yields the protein CASSAFSGTGELFF. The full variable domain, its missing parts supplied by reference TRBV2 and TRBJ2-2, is EPEVTQTPSHQVTQMGQEVILRCVPISNHLYFYWYRQILGQKVEFLVSFYNNEISEKSEIFDDQFSVERPDGSNFTLKIRSTKLEDSAMYFCASSAFSGTGELFFGEGSRLTVL.

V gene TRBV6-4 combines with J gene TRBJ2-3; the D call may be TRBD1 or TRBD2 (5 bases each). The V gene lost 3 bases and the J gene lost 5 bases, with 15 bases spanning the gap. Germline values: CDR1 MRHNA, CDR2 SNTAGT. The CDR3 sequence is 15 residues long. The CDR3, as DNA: TGTGCCAGCAGTGAAGATGGGGACGGAGGAGATACGCAGTATTTT. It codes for CASSEDGDGGDTQYF.

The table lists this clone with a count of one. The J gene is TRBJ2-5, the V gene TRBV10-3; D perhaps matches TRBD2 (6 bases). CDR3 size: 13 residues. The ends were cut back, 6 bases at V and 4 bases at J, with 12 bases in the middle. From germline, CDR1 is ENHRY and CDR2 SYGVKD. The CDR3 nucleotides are TGTGCCATCAGGCCGGAGGGTATAGAGACCCAGTACTTC. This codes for CAIRPEGIETQYF.

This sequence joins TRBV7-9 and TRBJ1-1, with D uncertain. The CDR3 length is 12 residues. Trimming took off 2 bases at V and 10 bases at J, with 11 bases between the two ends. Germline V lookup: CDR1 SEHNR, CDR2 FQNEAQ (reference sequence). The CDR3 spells CASSLSGHLAFF. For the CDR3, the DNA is TGTGCCAGCAGCTTATCTGGGCACCTAGCTTTCTTT.

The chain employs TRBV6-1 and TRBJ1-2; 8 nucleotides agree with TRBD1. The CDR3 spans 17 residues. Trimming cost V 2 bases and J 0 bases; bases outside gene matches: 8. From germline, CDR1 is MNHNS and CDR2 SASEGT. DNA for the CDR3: TGTGCCAGCAGTGAATCCAGACAGGGGACCTCTAACTATGGCTACACCTTC. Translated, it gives CASSESRQGTSNYGYTF.

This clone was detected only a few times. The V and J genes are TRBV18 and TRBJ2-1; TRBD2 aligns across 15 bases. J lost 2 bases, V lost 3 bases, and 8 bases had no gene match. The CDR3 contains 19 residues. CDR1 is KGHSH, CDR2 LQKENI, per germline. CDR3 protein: CASSPAGTSGGHAYNEQFF. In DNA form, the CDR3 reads TGTGCCAGCTCACCGGCCGGGACTAGCGGGGGGCATGCCTACAATGAGCAGTTCTTC.

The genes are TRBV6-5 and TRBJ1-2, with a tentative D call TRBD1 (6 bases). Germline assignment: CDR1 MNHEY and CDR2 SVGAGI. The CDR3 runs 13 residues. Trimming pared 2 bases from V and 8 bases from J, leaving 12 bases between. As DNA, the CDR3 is TGTGCCAGCAGTTACGGAAGGGGGAGCGGCTACACCTTC. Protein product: CASSYGRGSGYTF.

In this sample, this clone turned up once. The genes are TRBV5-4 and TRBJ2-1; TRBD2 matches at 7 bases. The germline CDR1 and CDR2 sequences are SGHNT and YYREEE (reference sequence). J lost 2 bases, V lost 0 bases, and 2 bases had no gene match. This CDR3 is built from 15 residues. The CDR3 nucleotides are TGTGCCAGCAGCTTGGAGACTAGCCCCTACAATGAGCAGTTCTTC. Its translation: CASSLETSPYNEQFF.

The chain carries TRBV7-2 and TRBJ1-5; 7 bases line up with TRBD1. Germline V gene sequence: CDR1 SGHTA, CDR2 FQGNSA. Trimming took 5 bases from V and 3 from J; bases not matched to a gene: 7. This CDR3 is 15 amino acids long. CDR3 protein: CASSPRQGLNQPQHF. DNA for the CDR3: TGTGCCAGCAGCCCGCGACAGGGTCTCAATCAGCCCCAGCATTTT.